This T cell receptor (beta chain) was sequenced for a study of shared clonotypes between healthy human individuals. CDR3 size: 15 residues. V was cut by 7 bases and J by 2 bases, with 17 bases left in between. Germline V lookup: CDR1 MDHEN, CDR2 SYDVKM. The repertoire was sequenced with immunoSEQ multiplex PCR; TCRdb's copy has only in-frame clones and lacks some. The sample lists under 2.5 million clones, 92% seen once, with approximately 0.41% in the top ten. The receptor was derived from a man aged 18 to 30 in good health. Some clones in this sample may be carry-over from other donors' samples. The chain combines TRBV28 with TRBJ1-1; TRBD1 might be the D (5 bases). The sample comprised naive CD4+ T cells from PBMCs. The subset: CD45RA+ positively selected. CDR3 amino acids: CASTPGGAGNTEAFF. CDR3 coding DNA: TGTGCCAGCACCCCAGGCGGGGCCGGTAACACTGAAGCTTTCTTT.